This entry lists 27 T cell receptor beta chains sequenced from one sample in a study of T cell responses to AZD1222 COVID-19 vaccine. Clones were read by immunoSEQ multiplex PCR, and TCRdb kept only the in-frame ones, dropping some. The repertoire holds 65,000 to 85,000 clones, with over 90% as singletons. The specimen was peripheral blood, collected on day 0 of AZD1222 vaccination. These receptors all come from an adult in good health.

The V gene is TRBV28, the J gene TRBJ2-3; 7 bases are shared with TRBD1. Unmatched junction bases numbered 2, after V lost 3 bases and J lost 2 bases. This CDR3 contains 14 residues. CDR1 is MDHEN, CDR2 SYDVKM, per germline. CDR3 loop: CASSLGQHTDTQYF. The CDR3 DNA is TGTGCCAGCAGTTTGGGACAGCACACAGATACGCAGTATTTT.

This clone was observed a few times. The genes are TRBV9 and TRBJ1-1; 8 bases are a match to TRBD1. Trimming cost V 3 bases and J 1 base; bases outside gene matches: 5. CDR1 is SGDLS, CDR2 YYNGEE, per germline. The CDR3 has 15 amino acids. This CDR3 is CASSAGTGWNTEAFF. The CDR3 nucleotides are TGTGCCAGCAGCGCAGGGACAGGATGGAACACTGAAGCTTTCTTT.

Comment on this clone: The sample carries other DNA sequences with the same CDR3. The chain recombines TRBV19 with TRBJ2-7; tentatively, D is TRBD1 (5 bases). The CDR3 runs to 16 residues. CDR1 and CDR2 from the germline V gene are LNHDA and SQIVND (reference sequence). The germline V and J ends were trimmed by 2 bases and 0 bases, with 14 bases remaining between them. The CDR3 DNA sequence: TGTGCCAGTAGTATACAGTCCGGACAACCCTCCTACGAGCAGTACTTC. Encoded protein: CASSIQSGQPSYEQYF.

The rearrangement uses TRBV28 and TRBJ1-1; 7 positions match TRBD1. From germline, CDR1 is MDHEN and CDR2 SYDVKM. The CDR3 loop spans 14 amino acids. With 7 bases clipped from V and 4 bases from J, the junction kept 9 bases outside the gene matches. CDR3 loop: CASNLPGGGTEAFF. CDR3 DNA sequence: TGTGCCAGCAATTTGCCAGGGGGGGGCACTGAAGCTTTCTTT.

This clone was counted between two and nine times. This chain uses TRBV4-1 with TRBJ1-4, with a possible D match to TRBD1 (5 bases). Germline CDR1 MGHRA, CDR2 YSYEKL. The CDR3 length is 15 residues. The V and J ends lost 1 base and 8 bases respectively, with 14 bases between them. The CDR3 bases are TGCGCCAGCAGCCAAGCAGAGGGGTATGGCGAAAAACTGTTTTTT. It translates to CASSQAEGYGEKLFF.

The chain is built from TRBV6-6 and TRBJ1-5; TRBD1 matches at 11 bases. The V gene end was trimmed by 5 bases and the J gene end by 5 bases; junction bases not matched to a gene: 8. Looked up from germline, CDR1 is MNHNY and CDR2 is SVGAGI (reference sequence). CDR3 length: 16 residues. CDR3 region: CASSQLRDRGDQPQHF. CDR3 sequence (DNA): TGTGCCAGCAGTCAACTCCGGGACAGGGGGGATCAGCCCCAGCATTTT.

The chain couples TRBV5-4 to TRBJ2-3; 10 bases line up with TRBD1. Germline V CDR1 and CDR2: SGHNT, YYREEE (reference sequence). This CDR3 comprises 15 residues. J was trimmed by 4 bases and V by 1 base; bases with no gene match: 3. The CDR3 here is CASSLTGQGPDTQYF. The CDR3 nucleotides are TGTGCCAGCAGCTTGACGGGACAGGGGCCAGATACGCAGTATTTT.

The chain couples TRBV28 to TRBJ1-4; TRBD1 is a possible D gene (5 bases). Looked up from germline, CDR1 is MDHEN and CDR2 is SYDVKM. This CDR3 comprises 12 residues. Trimming removed 4 bases at V and 10 bases at J, with 10 bases between. The CDR3 protein is CASSWGGTKLFF. In DNA form, the CDR3 reads TGTGCCAGCAGTTGGGGGGGTACAAAACTGTTTTTT.

CDR3 in amino acids: CASSYVRGMNTEAFF. The CDR3, as DNA: TGTGCCAGCAGTTACGTTAGGGGAATGAACACTGAAGCTTTCTTT. This rearrangement joins TRBV6-5 to TRBJ1-1; D might be TRBD1 (5 bases). The CDR3 spans 15 residues. Germline lookup yields CDR1 MNHEY and CDR2 SVGAGI. The V end was cut by 2 bases, the J end by 0 bases, with 10 bases between.

The chain uses TRBV28 and TRBJ1-1; D is uncertain. CDR1 and CDR2 from the germline V gene are MDHEN and SYDVKM. CDR3 length equals 11 residues. Trimming took off 5 bases at V and 8 bases at J, with 9 bases between the two ends. In DNA form, the CDR3 reads TGTGCCAGCAGTAACCCCCGAGAAGCTTTCTTT. It encodes CASSNPREAFF. The whole variable domain, filled in from reference TRBV28 and TRBJ1-1, reads DVKVTQSSRYLVKRTGEKVFLECVQDMDHENMFWYRQDPGLGLRLIYFSYDVKMKEKGDIPEGYSVSREKKERFSLILESASTNQTSMYLCASSNPREAFFGQGTRLTVV.

The V gene is TRBV7-2, the J gene TRBJ1-5; 7 nucleotides match TRBD1. Trimming removed 5 bases from V and 5 bases from J; junction bases left unmatched: 9. The length of the CDR3 is 15 residues. The germline V gene encodes CDR1 SGHTA and CDR2 FQGNSA. For the CDR3, the DNA is TGTGCCAGCAGCCCCGGGCAGGGGGGCTATCAGCCCCAGCATTTT. As protein: CASSPGQGGYQPQHF.

The rearrangement joins TRBV28 to TRBJ2-7; perhaps TRBD1 as D (5 bases). The germline gives CDR1 MDHEN, CDR2 SYDVKM. Trimming took 5 bases from V and 2 from J, leaving 10 bases between them. There are 13 residues in the CDR3. The CDR3 DNA follows: TGTGCCAGCAGTCACGACAGACCCTACGAGCAGTACTTC. Its protein product is CASSHDRPYEQYF. Full variable domain (outside the CDR3, taken from reference TRBV28 and TRBJ2-7): DVKVTQSSRYLVKRTGEKVFLECVQDMDHENMFWYRQDPGLGLRLIYFSYDVKMKEKGDIPEGYSVSREKKERFSLILESASTNQTSMYLCASSHDRPYEQYFGPGTRLTVT.

V usage is TRBV18 and J usage is TRBJ1-1; TRBD1 matches at 8 bases. Looked up from germline, CDR1 is KGHSH and CDR2 is LQKENI. This CDR3 is 18 amino acids long. The ends lost 4 bases at V and 0 bases at J; junction bases unmatched: 13. The CDR3, as DNA: TGTGCCAGCTCACTCAACCAGGACAGGGCTAATATGAACACTGAAGCTTTCTTT. It encodes CASSLNQDRANMNTEAFF.

This rearrangement joins TRBV24-1 to TRBJ2-3, with D unresolved. Trimming pared 4 bases from V and 7 bases from J, leaving 20 bases between. The germline V gene encodes CDR1 KGHDR and CDR2 SFDVKD. The CDR3 consists of 16 residues. Here the CDR3 DNA reads TGTGCCACCAGTGAAGCCTCGGCCCTCCCGGGCCATACGCAGTATTTT. As protein: CATSEASALPGHTQYF.

The CDR3 loop is CASSLGISNSPLHF. DNA of the CDR3: TGTGCCAGCAGTTTAGGAATTTCTAATTCACCCCTCCACTTT. The rearrangement joins TRBV28 to TRBJ1-6; D unresolved. V was trimmed by 2 bases and J by 6 bases, leaving 8 bases between them. This CDR3 has 14 residues. Germline V gene data show CDR1 as MDHEN and CDR2 as SYDVKM.

The V and J genes are TRBV9 and TRBJ2-1; TRBD2 aligns across 8 bases. V lost 0 bases to trimming and J lost 2 bases; unmatched junction nucleotides: 1. The CDR3 is 15 residues long. Germline V lookup: CDR1 SGDLS, CDR2 YYNGEE. CDR3 nucleotide sequence: TGTGCCAGCAGCGTAGCGGGGGGGACCTACAATGAGCAGTTCTTC. Translation: CASSVAGGTYNEQFF.

CDR3 DNA: TGTGCCAGCAGTTTTCGGAGGGAGGGTCAGCCCCAGCATTTT. It translates to CASSFRREGQPQHF. V usage is TRBV28 and J usage is TRBJ1-5; no clear D gene. The ends were cut back, 3 bases at V and 6 bases at J, with 12 bases in the middle. Germline CDR1 MDHEN, CDR2 SYDVKM. The CDR3 is made up of 14 amino acids.

The chain recombines TRBV6-5 with TRBJ2-7; tentatively, D is TRBD1 (5 bases). The V and J ends lost 7 bases and 5 bases respectively, with 9 bases between them. The CDR3 has 11 residues. In germline, CDR1 is MNHEY, CDR2 SVGAGI. The CDR3 DNA follows: TGTGCCAGCATTATGGGGCACGAGCAGTACTTC. Encoded protein: CASIMGHEQYF.

In this sample, this clone turned up a few times. The genes are TRBV2 and TRBJ1-3; 9 bases fit TRBD1. Germline CDR1 is SNHLY and CDR2 is FYNNEI. The V segment lost 7 bases and the J segment 7 bases; nucleotides outside the gene matches: 11. This CDR3 spans 15 amino acids. CDR3 sequence (DNA): TGTGCCAGCACCTTGGGACAGGGATTCCGGAACACCATATATTTT. Translation: CASTLGQGFRNTIYF.

The J gene is TRBJ1-2, the V gene TRBV6-5; 11 bases are shared with TRBD1. J lost 5 bases, V lost 6 bases, and 8 bases had no gene match. Per the germline V gene, CDR1 is MNHEY and CDR2 is SVGAGI. This CDR3 comprises 15 residues. This chain's CDR3 is CASSRPGQGDYGYTF. In DNA form, the CDR3 reads TGTGCCAGCAGCCGACCGGGACAGGGGGATTATGGCTACACCTTC.

CDR3 sequence: CARKHLNNSPLHF. Written as DNA, the CDR3 is TGCGCCAGGAAACACCTTAATAATTCACCCCTCCACTTT. This rearrangement joins TRBV10-1 to TRBJ1-6; D call uncertain. Germline CDR1 and CDR2: WNHNN and SYGVQD (reference sequence). V lost 9 bases and J 5 bases, leaving 11 bases between the germline ends. The CDR3 runs to 13 residues.

In regard to this clone: A junction boundary mismatches the germline segment, possibly from a read error. The chain has TRBV10-3 and TRBJ2-7; perhaps D is TRBD1 or TRBD2 (6 bases each). Germline V gene sequence: CDR1 ENHRY, CDR2 SYGVKD. The CDR3 is 15 residues long. The CDR3 here is CAIGDGTSRGNEQYF. CDR3 DNA sequence: TGTGCCATCGGTGATGGGACAAGCCGGGGGAACGAGCAGTACTTC.

Only one count was recorded for this clone. The rearrangement joins TRBV6-6 to TRBJ2-7; D is possibly TRBD2 (5 bases). The CDR3 is made up of 15 amino acids. V was shortened by 3 bases and J by 5 bases, with 17 bases between the two germline ends. From germline, CDR1 is MNHNY and CDR2 SVGAGI (reference sequence). The CDR3, as DNA: TGTGCCAGCAGTTATGATAGGACTCCGAGAAACGAGCAGTACTTC. Translation gives CASSYDRTPRNEQYF.

The genes are TRBV19 and TRBJ1-2, with 7 bases fitting TRBD1. This CDR3 contains 17 residues. CDR1 and CDR2 (germline): LNHDA, SQIVND (reference sequence). The ends lost 5 bases at V and 0 bases at J; junction bases unmatched: 12. CDR3 in amino acids: CASSPPAGGNANYGYTF. In nucleotides, the CDR3 is TGTGCCAGTAGTCCCCCGGCAGGGGGGAATGCTAACTATGGCTACACCTTC.

The CDR3: CASSAGGNTEAFF. The CDR3 coding sequence is TGTGCCAGCTCAGCAGGGGGGAACACTGAAGCTTTCTTT. The rearrangement uses TRBV18 and TRBJ1-1; 7 nucleotides match TRBD1. Trimming at V came to 5 bases and at J to 1 base, leaving 1 base not matched to a gene. CDR3 length equals 13 residues. Germline CDR1 and CDR2: KGHSH and LQKENI.

This clone showed up just a few times. Other DNA sequences of this sample code for an identical CDR3. V and J are TRBV9 and TRBJ1-5, with 8 bases that match TRBD1. V was pared by 3 bases and J by 4 bases, with 3 bases of the junction left unmatched. The CDR3 spans 14 residues. The germline gives CDR1 SGDLS, CDR2 YYNGEE. CDR3 coding DNA: TGTGCCAGCAGCGCCACAGGGGGGAATCAGCCCCAGCATTTT. It is translated as CASSATGGNQPQHF.

J is TRBJ2-7 and V is TRBV5-7; 7 bases map to TRBD1. TRBV5-7 is an ORF, and what it does is uncertain. CDR3 length equals 16 residues. V gave up 4 bases and J gave up 0 bases; unmatched junction bases: 10. This chain's CDR3 is CASSMSQGTSSYEQYF. The CDR3 bases are TGTGCCAGCAGCATGTCACAGGGGACCAGCTCCTACGAGCAGTACTTC.